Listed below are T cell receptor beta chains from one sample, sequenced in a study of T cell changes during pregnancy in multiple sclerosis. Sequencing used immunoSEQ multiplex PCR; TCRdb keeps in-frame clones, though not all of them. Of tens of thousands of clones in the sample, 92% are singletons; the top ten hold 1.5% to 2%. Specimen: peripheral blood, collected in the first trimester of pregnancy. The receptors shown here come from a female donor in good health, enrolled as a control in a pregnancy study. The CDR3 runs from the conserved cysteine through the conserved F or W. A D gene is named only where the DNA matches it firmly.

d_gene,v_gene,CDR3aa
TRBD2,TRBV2,CASSDREGPYEQYF
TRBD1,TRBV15,CATSTHQGENIQYF
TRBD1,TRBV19,CASSPTGVGGTQYF
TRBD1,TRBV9,CASSVWDRGRGNTIYF
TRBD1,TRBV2,CASSEGGTGNEKLFF
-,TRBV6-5,CASSPFRVGETQYF
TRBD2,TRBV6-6,CASSYGAGYEQYF
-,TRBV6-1,CASSRGGRGYNEQFF
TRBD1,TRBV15,CATSREGTGGEVGNQPQHF
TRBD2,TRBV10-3,CASRGGGERERRNEQFF
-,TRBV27,CASSLGAEGGSGDTQYF
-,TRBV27,CASSLLGGHNEQFF
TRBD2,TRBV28,CASSLWTSGLYEQYF
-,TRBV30,CAWSVLAQLAEQYF
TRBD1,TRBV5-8,CASSINSGTGLTEAFF
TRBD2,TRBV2,CASSLLAGLGPNTGELFF
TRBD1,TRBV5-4,CASSFGGQDYEQYF
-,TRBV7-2,CASSLASGNEQFF
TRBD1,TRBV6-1,CASSEGRAGGLDTEAFF
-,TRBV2,CASREGQNPSYEQYF
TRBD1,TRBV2,CASSDGGLGTQGENEQFF
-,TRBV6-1,CASSQRIEGSYEQYF
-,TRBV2,CASSDQTPPSGELFF
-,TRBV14,CASSPGLRDEKLFF
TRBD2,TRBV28,CASSPREGLAKNIQYF
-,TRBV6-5,CASSRDQETQYF
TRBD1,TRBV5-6,CASTLSPTGWPYEQYF
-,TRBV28,CATSPPRETQYF
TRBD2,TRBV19,CASSIGGTSGRETQYF
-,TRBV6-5,CASSLQGLGEQYF
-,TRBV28,CASPWGDSPYEQYF
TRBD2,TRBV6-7,CASSYWDEGLAGNTGELFF
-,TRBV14,CASSQDGLYEQYF
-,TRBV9,CASSAVSSRGETQYF
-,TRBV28,CASSSFIYGNNQPQHF
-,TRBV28,CASSFGSGYEQYF
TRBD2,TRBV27,CASSPAGGTYEQYF
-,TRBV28,CASSFIAGQTGELFF
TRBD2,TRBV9,CASSTGLGGYEQYF
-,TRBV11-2,CASSQDSNYGYTF
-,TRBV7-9,CASSSLALRGNEQFF
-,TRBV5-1,CASSVGTADNEKLFF
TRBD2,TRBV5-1,CASSLLAGEETQYF
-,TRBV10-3,CAISESTGYEQFF
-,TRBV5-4,CASSSGSSLAKNIQYF
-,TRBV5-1,CASTPGGNTEAFF